This TCR beta chain was obtained from a study of CD8 T cells in Susac syndrome. Study background: Blood was drawn from Susac syndrome patients while they were therapy-naive, on corticosteroids, or on intravenous immunoglobulin alone.

RNA, at about 0.45 to 1 ug, was reverse transcribed with random hexamers. TCRdb redid the calling of the immunoSEQ multiplex PCR reads with MiXCR, one entry per CDR3 protein. The sample holds over 120,000 distinct CDR3 sequences, roughly 94% seen once. Sequencing of TCR beta was performed on blood CD8+ and CD4+ T cells. It was negative isolation that provided the CD8+ and CD4+ T cells, whereas TEMRA cells were enriched by FACS. V trimming: 4 bases; J trimming: 2 bases; junction bases outside the gene matches: 2. The V gene's germline CDR1 is GTSNPN and CDR2 SVGIG (reference sequence). This CDR3 contains 13 residues.

The sequence was collected from a human donor with Susac syndrome. The sample taken for sequencing was CD4+ T cells from PBMCs. The chain carries TRBV30 and TRBJ1-1, with 9 bases lining up with TRBD1. The chain's CDR3 is CAWTGQGNTEAFF. The CDR3 DNA follows: TGTGCCTGGACGGGACAGGGAAACACTGAAGCTTTCTTT.